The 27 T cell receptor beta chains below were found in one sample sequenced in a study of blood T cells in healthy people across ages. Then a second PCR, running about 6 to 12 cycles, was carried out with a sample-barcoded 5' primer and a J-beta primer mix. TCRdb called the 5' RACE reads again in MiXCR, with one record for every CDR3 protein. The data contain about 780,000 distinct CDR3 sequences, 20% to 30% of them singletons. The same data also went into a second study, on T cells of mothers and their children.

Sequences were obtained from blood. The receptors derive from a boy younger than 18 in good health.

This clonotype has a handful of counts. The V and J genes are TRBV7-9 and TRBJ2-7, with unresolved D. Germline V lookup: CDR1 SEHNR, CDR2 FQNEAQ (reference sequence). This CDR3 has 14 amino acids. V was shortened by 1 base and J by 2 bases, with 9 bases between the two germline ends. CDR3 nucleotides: TGTGCCAGCAGCTTAGTCGGCCAGACCTACGAGCAGTACTTC. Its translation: CASSLVGQTYEQYF.

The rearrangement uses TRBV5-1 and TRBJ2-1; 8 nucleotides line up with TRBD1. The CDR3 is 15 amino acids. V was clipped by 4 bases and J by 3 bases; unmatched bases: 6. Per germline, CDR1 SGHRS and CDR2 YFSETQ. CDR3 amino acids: CASSPSGQDYNEQFF. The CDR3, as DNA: TGCGCCAGCAGCCCCTCGGGACAGGACTACAATGAGCAGTTCTTC.

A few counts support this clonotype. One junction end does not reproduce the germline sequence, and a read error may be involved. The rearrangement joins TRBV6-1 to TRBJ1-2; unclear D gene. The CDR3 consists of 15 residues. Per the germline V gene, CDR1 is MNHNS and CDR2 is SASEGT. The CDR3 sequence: CACSDGTGPNYGYTF. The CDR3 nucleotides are TGTGCCTGCAGTGATGGTACGGGCCCTAACTATGGCTACACCTTC.

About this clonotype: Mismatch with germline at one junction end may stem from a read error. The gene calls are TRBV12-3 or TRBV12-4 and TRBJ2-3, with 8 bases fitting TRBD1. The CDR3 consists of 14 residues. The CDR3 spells CASTWTGMTDAQYF. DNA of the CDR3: TGTGCCAGCACTTGGACAGGGATGACAGATGCGCAGTATTTT.

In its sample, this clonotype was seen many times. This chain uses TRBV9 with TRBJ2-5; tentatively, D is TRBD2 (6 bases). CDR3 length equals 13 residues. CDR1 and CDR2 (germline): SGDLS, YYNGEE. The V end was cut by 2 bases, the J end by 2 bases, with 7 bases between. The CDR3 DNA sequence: TGTGCCAGCAGCGTTAGCGGTCAAGAGACCCAGTACTTC. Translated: CASSVSGQETQYF.

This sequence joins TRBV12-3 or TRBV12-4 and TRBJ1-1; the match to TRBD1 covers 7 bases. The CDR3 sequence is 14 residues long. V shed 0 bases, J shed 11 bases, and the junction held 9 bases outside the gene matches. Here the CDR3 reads CASSLAAGQGGAFF. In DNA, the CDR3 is TGTGCCAGCAGTTTAGCCGCCGGTCAGGGGGGTGCTTTCTTT.

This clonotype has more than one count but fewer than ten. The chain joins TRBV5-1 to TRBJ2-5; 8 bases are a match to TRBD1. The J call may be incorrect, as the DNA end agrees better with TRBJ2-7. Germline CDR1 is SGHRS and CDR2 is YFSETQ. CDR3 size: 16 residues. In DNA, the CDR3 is TGCGCCAGCAGCTTCCTGGCAGGGGGCAAGGTCTACGAGCAGTACTTC. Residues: CASSFLAGGKVYEQYF.

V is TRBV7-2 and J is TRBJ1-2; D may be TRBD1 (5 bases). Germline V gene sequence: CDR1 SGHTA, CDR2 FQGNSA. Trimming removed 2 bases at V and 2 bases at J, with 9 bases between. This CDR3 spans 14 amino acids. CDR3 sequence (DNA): TGTGCCAGCAGCTTACCGACAGCGAACTATGGCTACACCTTC. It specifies CASSLPTANYGYTF. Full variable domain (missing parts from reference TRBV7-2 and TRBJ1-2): GAGVSQSPSNKVTEKGKDVELRCDPISGHTALYWYRQSLGQGLEFLIYFQGNSAPDKSGLPSDRFSAERTGGSVSTLTIQRTQQEDSAVYLCASSLPTANYGYTFGSGTRLTVV.

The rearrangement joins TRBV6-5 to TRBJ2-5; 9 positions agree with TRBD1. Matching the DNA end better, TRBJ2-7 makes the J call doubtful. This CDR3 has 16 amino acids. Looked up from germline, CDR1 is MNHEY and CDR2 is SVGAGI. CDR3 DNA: TGTGCCAGCAGTTACTCTTCGGGGACAGGGTCCTACGAGCAGTACTTC. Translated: CASSYSSGTGSYEQYF.

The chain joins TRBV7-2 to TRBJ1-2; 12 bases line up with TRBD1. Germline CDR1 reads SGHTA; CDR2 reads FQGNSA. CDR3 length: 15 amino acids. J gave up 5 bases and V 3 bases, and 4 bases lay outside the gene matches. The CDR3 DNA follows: TGTGCCAGCAGCTTGGGACAGGGGGCACATTATGGCTACACCTTC. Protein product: CASSLGQGAHYGYTF.

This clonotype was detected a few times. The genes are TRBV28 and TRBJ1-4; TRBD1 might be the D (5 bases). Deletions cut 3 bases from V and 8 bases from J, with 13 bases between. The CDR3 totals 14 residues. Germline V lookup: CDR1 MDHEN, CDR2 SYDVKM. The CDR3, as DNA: TGTGCCAGCAGTTTCGGGACTCTGGGGGAAAAACTGTTTTTT. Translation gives CASSFGTLGEKLFF.

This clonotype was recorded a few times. The CDR3 DNA reads TGTGCCAGCAGCCAAGGGACAGGGGTCCCCAATGAGCAGTTCTTC. Amino acid sequence: CASSQGTGVPNEQFF. The chain uses TRBV5-5 and TRBJ2-1; 10 bases map to TRBD1. This CDR3 is 15 amino acids long. V lost 4 bases, J lost 6 bases, and 7 bases stayed unmatched. CDR1 SGHKS and CDR2 YYEKEE come from the germline V gene (reference sequence).

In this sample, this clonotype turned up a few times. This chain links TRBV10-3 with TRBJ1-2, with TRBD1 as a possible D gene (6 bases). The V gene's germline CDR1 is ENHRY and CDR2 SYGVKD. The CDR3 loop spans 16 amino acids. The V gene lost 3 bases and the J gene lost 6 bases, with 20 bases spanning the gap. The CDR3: CAISEGGARDAHGYTF. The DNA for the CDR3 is TGTGCCATCAGTGAAGGGGGGGCCCGAGATGCGCATGGCTACACCTTC.

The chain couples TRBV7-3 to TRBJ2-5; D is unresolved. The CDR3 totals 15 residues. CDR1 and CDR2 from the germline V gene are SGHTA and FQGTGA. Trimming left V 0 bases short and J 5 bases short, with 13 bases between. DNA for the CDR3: TGTGCCAGCAGCTTAACGTTAGGACCCCAGGAGACCCAGTACTTC. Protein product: CASSLTLGPQETQYF. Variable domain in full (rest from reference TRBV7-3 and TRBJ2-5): GAGVSQTPSNKVTEKGKYVELRCDPISGHTALYWYRQSLGQGPEFLIYFQGTGAADDSGLPNDRFFAVRPEGSVSTLKIQRTERGDSAVYLCASSLTLGPQETQYFGPGTRLLVL.

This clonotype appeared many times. CDR3 sequence (DNA): TGTGCCAGCAGTTACGACGGGGGGGCCTCAGAGACCCAGTACTTC. Its protein is CASSYDGGASETQYF. The J gene is TRBJ2-5, the V gene TRBV6-5, with 8 bases fitting TRBD2. V lost 2 bases to trimming and J lost 4 bases; unmatched junction nucleotides: 6. This CDR3 has 15 residues. Germline values: CDR1 MNHEY, CDR2 SVGAGI.

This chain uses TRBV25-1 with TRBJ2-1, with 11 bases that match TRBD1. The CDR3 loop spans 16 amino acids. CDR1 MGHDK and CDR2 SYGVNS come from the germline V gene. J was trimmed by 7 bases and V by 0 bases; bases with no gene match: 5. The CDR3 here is CASSEYWDRGRNEQFF. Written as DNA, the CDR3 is TGTGCCAGCAGTGAATATTGGGACAGGGGGAGAAATGAGCAGTTCTTC. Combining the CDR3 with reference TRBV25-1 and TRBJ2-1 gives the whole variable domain EADIYQTPRYLVIGTGKKITLECSQTMGHDKMYWYQQDPGMELHLIHYSYGVNSTEKGDLSSESTVSRIRTEHFPLTLESARPSHTSQYLCASSEYWDRGRNEQFFGPGTRLTVL.

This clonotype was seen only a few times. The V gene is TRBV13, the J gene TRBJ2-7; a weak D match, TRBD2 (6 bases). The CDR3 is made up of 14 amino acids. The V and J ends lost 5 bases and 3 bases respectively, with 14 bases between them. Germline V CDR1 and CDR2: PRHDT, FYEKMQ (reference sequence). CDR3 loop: CASSGDAGGYEQYF. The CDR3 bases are TGTGCCAGCAGCGGAGACGCCGGGGGCTACGAGCAGTACTTC.

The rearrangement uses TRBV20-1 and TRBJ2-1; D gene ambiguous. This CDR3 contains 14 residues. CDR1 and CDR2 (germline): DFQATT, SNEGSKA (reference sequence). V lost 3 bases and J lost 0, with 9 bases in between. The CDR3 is CSARETTSYNEQFF. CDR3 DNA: TGCAGTGCTAGGGAGACGACCTCCTACAATGAGCAGTTCTTC.

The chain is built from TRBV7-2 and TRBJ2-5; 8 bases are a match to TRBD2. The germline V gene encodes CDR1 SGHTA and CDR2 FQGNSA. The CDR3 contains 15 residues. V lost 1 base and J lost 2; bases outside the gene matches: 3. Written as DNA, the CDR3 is TGTGCCAGCAGCTTAGTACGGGGGGGACAAGAGACCCAGTACTTC. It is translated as CASSLVRGGQETQYF.

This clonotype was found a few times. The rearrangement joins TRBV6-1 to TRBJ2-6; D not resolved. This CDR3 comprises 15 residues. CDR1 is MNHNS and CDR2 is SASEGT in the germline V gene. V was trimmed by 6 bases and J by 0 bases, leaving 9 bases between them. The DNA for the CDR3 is TGTGCCAGCAGGGGCCGGAACTCTGGGGCCAACGTCCTGACTTTC. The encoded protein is CASRGRNSGANVLTF.

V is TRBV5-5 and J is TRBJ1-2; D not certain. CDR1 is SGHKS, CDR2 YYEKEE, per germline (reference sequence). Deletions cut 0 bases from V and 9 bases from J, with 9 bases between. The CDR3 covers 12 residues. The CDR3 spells CASSLDRLRYTF. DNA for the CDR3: TGTGCCAGCAGCTTGGATCGCTTGCGCTACACCTTC.

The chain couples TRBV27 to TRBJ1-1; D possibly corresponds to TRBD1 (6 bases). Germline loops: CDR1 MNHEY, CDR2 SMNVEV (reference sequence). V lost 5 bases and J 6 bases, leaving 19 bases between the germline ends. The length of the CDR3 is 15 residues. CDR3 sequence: CASSPLDRMAPEAFF. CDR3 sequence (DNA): TGTGCCAGCAGTCCTCTGGACAGAATGGCCCCTGAAGCTTTCTTT.

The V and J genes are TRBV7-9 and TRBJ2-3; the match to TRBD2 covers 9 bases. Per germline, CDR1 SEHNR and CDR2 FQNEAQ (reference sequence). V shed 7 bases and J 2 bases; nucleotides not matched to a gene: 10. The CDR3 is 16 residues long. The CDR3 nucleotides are TGTGCCAGCACCCCTTTTGCGGGGGGGACCACAGATACGCAGTATTTT. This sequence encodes CASTPFAGGTTDTQYF.

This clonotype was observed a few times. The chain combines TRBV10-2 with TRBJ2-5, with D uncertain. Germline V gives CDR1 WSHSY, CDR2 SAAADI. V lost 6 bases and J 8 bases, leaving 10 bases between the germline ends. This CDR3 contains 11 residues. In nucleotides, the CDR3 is TGCGCCAGCAGGGAGCTCACCACCCAGTACTTC. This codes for CASRELTTQYF.

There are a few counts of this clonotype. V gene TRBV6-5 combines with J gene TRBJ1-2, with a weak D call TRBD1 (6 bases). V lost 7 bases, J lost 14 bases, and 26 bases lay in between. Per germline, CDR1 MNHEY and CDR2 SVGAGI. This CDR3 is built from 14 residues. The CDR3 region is CASNKSGTRDHLTF. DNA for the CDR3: TGTGCCAGCAATAAGTCCGGGACACGGGATCATCTAACCTTC.

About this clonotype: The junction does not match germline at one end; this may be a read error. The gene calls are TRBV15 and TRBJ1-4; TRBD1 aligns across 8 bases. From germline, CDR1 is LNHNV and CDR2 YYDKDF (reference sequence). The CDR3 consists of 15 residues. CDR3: CATSRGQEEREKPFF. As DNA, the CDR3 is TGTGCCACCAGCAGGGGACAGGAGGAAAGGGAAAAACCGTTTTTT. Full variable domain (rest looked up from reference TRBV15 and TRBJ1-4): DAMVIQNPRYQVTQFGKPVTLSCSQTLNHNVMYWYQQKSSQAPKLLFHYYDKDFNNEADTPDNFQSRRPNTSFCFLDIRSPGLGDTAMYLCATSRGQEEREKPFFGSGTQLSVL.

DNA of the CDR3: TGCAGTGCTAGAGTCGGTGGGACTCAGCCCCAGCATTTT. Amino acids: CSARVGGTQPQHF. The chain has TRBV20-1 and TRBJ1-5, with a tentative D call TRBD1 (5 bases). This CDR3 spans 13 amino acids. V was clipped by 1 base and J by 6 bases, with 10 bases between them. From germline, CDR1 is DFQATT and CDR2 SNEGSKA (reference sequence).